Following are 18 T cell receptor beta chains from one sample sequenced in a study of T-cell reconstitution after alpha-beta-depleted transplantation in children. The library targeted TCRbeta and was prepared with unique molecular identifiers. TCRdb reanalysed the PCR reads using MiXCR and keeps one entry per CDR3 protein. The sample records hundreds of thousands of distinct CDR3 sequences, 10% to 15% being singletons. Specimen: PBMCs, mostly from graft donor cells, collected 360 days after TCRalphabeta/CD19-depleted stem cell transplant. All receptors derive from a male patient between 5 and 17 years old who had a stem cell transplant for acute myeloid leukemia, so the T cells may come from the graft donor.

The chain carries TRBV12-3 or TRBV12-4 and TRBJ1-6; 11 nucleotides agree with TRBD1. V gave up 3 bases and J gave up 7 bases; unmatched junction bases: 8. The CDR3 has 17 residues. CDR3 coding DNA: TGTGCCAGCAGTTTCGGACAGGGGGCGCCCCAGAATTCACCCCTCCACTTT. Translated: CASSFGQGAPQNSPLHF.

This clonotype appeared a few times. The J gene is TRBJ2-3, the V gene TRBV7-8, with no clear D. The CDR3 sequence is 14 residues long. V shed 1 base and J shed 4 bases, with 9 bases lying between them. Germline values: CDR1 SGHVS, CDR2 FQNEAQ. DNA of the CDR3: TGTGCCAGCAGCTTAGAAGGGATCGCAGATACGCAGTATTTT. Translation gives CASSLEGIADTQYF.

The genes are TRBV20-1 and TRBJ2-7; TRBD1 might be the D (6 bases). The V gene's germline CDR1 is DFQATT and CDR2 SNEGSKA (reference sequence). The CDR3 consists of 16 residues. Trimming took 2 bases from V and 3 from J, leaving 20 bases between them. CDR3 residues: CSARYNLRQADYEQYF. In nucleotides, the CDR3 is TGCAGTGCTAGATATAACCTGAGACAGGCCGACTACGAGCAGTACTTC.

This clonotype was recorded at least ten times. DNA for the CDR3: TGTGCCAGCAGTTTATACGCGGGAGGGGTGACAGATACGCAGTATTTT. Translated: CASSLYAGGVTDTQYF. The chain links TRBV28 to TRBJ2-3; the match to TRBD2 covers 9 bases. In germline, CDR1 is MDHEN, CDR2 SYDVKM. V lost 1 base and J lost 3; bases outside the gene matches: 5. The CDR3 contains 16 residues. The full variable domain, rest sourced from reference TRBV28 and TRBJ2-3, is DVKVTQSSRYLVKRTGEKVFLECVQDMDHENMFWYRQDPGLGLRLIYFSYDVKMKEKGDIPEGYSVSREKKERFSLILESASTNQTSMYLCASSLYAGGVTDTQYFGPGTRLTVL.

This clonotype has more than one count but fewer than ten. V gene TRBV15 combines with J gene TRBJ2-5; D perhaps matches TRBD2 (6 bases). V was trimmed by 3 bases and J by 10 bases, leaving 21 bases between them. Looked up from germline, CDR1 is LNHNV and CDR2 is YYDKDF (reference sequence). The CDR3 totals 15 residues. The CDR3 DNA follows: TGTGCCACCAGCAGGCCCCGGCGGGACGATTGGGGCCAGTACTTC. Amino acids: CATSRPRRDDWGQYF.

The table lists this clonotype with a few counts. V usage is TRBV20-1 and J usage is TRBJ2-3, with unresolved D. This CDR3 contains 10 residues. Germline-derived CDR1 and CDR2 are DFQATT and SNEGSKA (reference sequence). Trimming pared 0 bases from V and 7 bases from J, leaving 2 bases between. The CDR3 DNA reads as TGCAGTGCTAGAGAAAATACGCAGTATTTT. Translation gives CSARENTQYF.

At least ten counts were recorded for this clonotype. The rearrangement joins TRBV12-3 or TRBV12-4 to TRBJ2-5; D assignment may be TRBD1 or TRBD2 (6 bases each). The CDR3 sequence is 13 residues long. V was trimmed by 4 bases and J by 8 bases, leaving 14 bases between them. This chain's CDR3 is CASSSSGANTQYF. CDR3 nucleotides: TGTGCCAGCAGTTCCTCGGGGGCCAATACCCAGTACTTC.

With respect to this clonotype: The junction departs from the called germline gene at one end, perhaps through a read error. CDR3 nucleotide sequence: TGTACCAGCAGCCAAGACGTCGTAGAAGCGGACGAGACCCAGTACTTC. It specifies CTSSQDVVEADETQYF. V usage is TRBV4-2 and J usage is TRBJ2-5; D may be TRBD2 (5 bases). This CDR3 is 16 amino acids long. Germline CDR1 LGHNA, CDR2 YNFKEQ.

This clonotype was observed a few times. The genes are TRBV7-8 and TRBJ2-7; 9 nucleotides align to TRBD1. The CDR3 runs to 15 residues. The J segment lost 7 bases and the V segment lost 4 bases, leaving 11 bases of the junction unmatched. Germline CDR1 SGHVS, CDR2 FQNEAQ. The CDR3 region has the DNA TGTGCCAGCAGCTCACGGACAGGGGAGTGGTGGGAGCAGTACTTC. Translation: CASSSRTGEWWEQYF.

The V call is TRBV20-1, the J call TRBJ2-7, with 7 bases that match TRBD2. The CDR3 is 14 residues long. V shed 6 bases, J shed 3 bases, and the junction held 11 bases outside the gene matches. Germline CDR1 DFQATT, CDR2 SNEGSKA (reference sequence). DNA of the CDR3: TGCAGTGCCCCGGTGGCGGGAGCCGACTACGAGCAGTACTTC. Its translation is CSAPVAGADYEQYF.

Only a few counts were recorded for this clonotype. The rearrangement joins TRBV7-9 to TRBJ2-7, with D possibly being TRBD2 (5 bases). V dropped 2 bases and J dropped 6 bases, with 14 bases sitting between them. Germline CDR1 SEHNR, CDR2 FQNEAQ (reference sequence). The CDR3 sequence is 14 residues long. The CDR3 reads CASSLLEVLGEQYF. The CDR3 nucleotides are TGTGCCAGCAGCTTATTGGAGGTGTTAGGCGAGCAGTACTTC.

CDR3 residues: CASSGPGQGQPQHF. The CDR3 nucleotides are TGTGCCAGCAGCGGACCAGGACAGGGTCAGCCCCAGCATTTT. The J gene is TRBJ1-5, the V gene TRBV28; 8 bases agree with TRBD1. Germline CDR1 MDHEN, CDR2 SYDVKM. The CDR3 runs to 14 residues. The trim removed 6 bases at V and 6 bases at J, leaving 7 bases unmatched.

The chain uses TRBV20-1 and TRBJ2-7; the D is unclear. The germline V and J ends were trimmed by 6 bases and 0 bases, with 9 bases remaining between them. The CDR3 consists of 12 residues. From germline, CDR1 is DFQATT and CDR2 SNEGSKA (reference sequence). The CDR3 DNA follows: TGCAGTGCCAAGACACCCTCCTACGAGCAGTACTTC. Its translation: CSAKTPSYEQYF.

Only a few counts were recorded for this clonotype. The chain couples TRBV29-1 to TRBJ2-1; 11 positions match TRBD1. The CDR3 contains 18 residues. The germline gives CDR1 SQVTM, CDR2 ANQGSEA. Trimming at V came to 8 bases and at J to 0 bases, leaving 15 bases not matched to a gene. The CDR3 here is CSFTGTGGFRSSYNEQFF. For the CDR3, the DNA is TGCAGCTTTACCGGGACAGGGGGTTTCAGGAGCTCCTACAATGAGCAGTTCTTC.

The chain couples TRBV7-6 to TRBJ2-1; 11 bases match TRBD2. J was trimmed by 6 bases and V by 5 bases; bases with no gene match: 6. The CDR3 loop spans 15 amino acids. CDR1 is SGHVS and CDR2 is FNYEAQ in the germline V gene. The DNA of the CDR3 is TGTGCCAGCAGCGGCGGGACTAGCGGTTCCAATGAGCAGTTCTTC. Its protein is CASSGGTSGSNEQFF.

In the case of this clonotype: Relative to the germline gene, one junction end is altered; a read error may explain this. The chain combines TRBV12-3 or TRBV12-4 with TRBJ2-7, with D possibly matching TRBD2 (5 bases). The length of the CDR3 is 19 residues. The CDR3 region is CASCLEWVLYGLRTYEQYF. The CDR3 nucleotides read TGTGCCAGCTGTTTAGAGTGGGTGTTGTACGGACTTCGGACCTACGAGCAGTACTTC.

This clonotype occurred a few times. The chain uses TRBV7-9 and TRBJ1-1, with a tentative D call TRBD1 (6 bases). There are 15 residues in the CDR3. V lost 0 bases, J lost 3 bases, and 11 bases lay in between. Germline assignment: CDR1 SEHNR and CDR2 FQNEAQ (reference sequence). CDR3 nucleotide sequence: TGTGCCAGCAGCTTAGCACAGGGAAAGGACACTGAAGCTTTCTTT. Translation gives CASSLAQGKDTEAFF.

The chain joins TRBV7-6 to TRBJ2-1; 8 bases are a match to TRBD2. Trimming took 6 bases from V and 10 from J; bases not matched to a gene: 17. CDR3 length equals 16 residues. Germline V gives CDR1 SGHVS, CDR2 FNYEAQ. The CDR3 here is CASSWGPSGPYREQFF. CDR3 in DNA: TGTGCCAGCAGTTGGGGACCTAGCGGGCCCTACAGGGAGCAGTTCTTC.